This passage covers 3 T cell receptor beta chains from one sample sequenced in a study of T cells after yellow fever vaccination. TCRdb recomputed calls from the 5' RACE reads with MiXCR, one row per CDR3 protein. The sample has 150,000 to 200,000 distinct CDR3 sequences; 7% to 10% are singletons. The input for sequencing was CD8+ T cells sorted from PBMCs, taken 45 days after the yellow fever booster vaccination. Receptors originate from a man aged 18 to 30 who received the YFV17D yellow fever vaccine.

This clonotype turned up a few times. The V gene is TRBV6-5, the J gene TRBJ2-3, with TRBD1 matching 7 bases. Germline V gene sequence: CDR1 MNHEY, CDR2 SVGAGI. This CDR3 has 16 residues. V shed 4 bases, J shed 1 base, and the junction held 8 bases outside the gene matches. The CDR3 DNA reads TGTGCCAGCAGTTTCACCGCCGGGACAGGCACAGATACGCAGTATTTT. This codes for CASSFTAGTGTDTQYF.

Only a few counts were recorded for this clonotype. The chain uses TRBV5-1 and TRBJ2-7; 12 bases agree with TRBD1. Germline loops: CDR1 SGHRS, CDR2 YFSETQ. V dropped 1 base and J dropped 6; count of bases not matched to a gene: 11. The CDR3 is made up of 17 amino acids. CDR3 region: CASSLRMGTGGFFEQYF. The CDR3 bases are TGCGCCAGCAGCTTGAGGATGGGGACAGGGGGCTTTTTCGAGCAGTACTTC.

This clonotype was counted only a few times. This CDR3 reads CASSQDLAGGFSYEQYF. The CDR3 nucleotides read TGTGCCAGCAGCCAAGATTTGGCGGGGGGGTTCTCCTACGAGCAGTACTTC. The chain carries TRBV4-2 and TRBJ2-7; TRBD2 agrees at 9 bases. V lost 0 bases and J lost 0; bases outside the gene matches: 6. The CDR3 is made up of 17 amino acids. In germline, CDR1 is LGHNA, CDR2 YNFKEQ.